This is a list of T cell receptor beta chains from one sample in a study of T cell clonotyping in hematopoietic cell transplantation. This table comes from immunoSEQ multiplex PCR, and its TCRdb copy is limited to in-frame clones, with some not included. Counted here are some 40,000 clones, about 95% occurring once; the ten biggest clones make up approximately 1%. The specimen sequenced was peripheral blood mononuclear cells. The receptor set was obtained from a man younger than 40 in good health. Some clones in this sample may be carry-over from other donors' samples. The CDR3 runs from the conserved cysteine through the conserved F or W. Each record gives: CDR3 DNA, CDR3 protein, D gene, J gene, clone size, V gene. The D gene is left open where the match is weak. Clone size, where shown, is once, few, many, or a class for clones that have expanded.

TGTGCCAGTTCGGACAGGCCCGTGGGGGAGCAGTACTTC | CASSDRPVGEQYF | TRBD1 | TRBJ2-7 | NA | TRBV19
TGTGCCAGCAGCTTGGCCGGGAACACTGAAGCTTTCTTT | CASSLAGNTEAFF | NA | TRBJ1-1 | NA | TRBV5-4
TGTGCCAGCAAAAGTCGGCAAAACACCGGGGAGCTGTTTTTT | CASKSRQNTGELFF | NA | TRBJ2-2 | NA | TRBV27
TGTGCCAGCAGTGATTTTGGGAGGTCCCTCGCTGTTGGCTACACCTTC | CASSDFGRSLAVGYTF | NA | TRBJ1-2 | NA | TRBV6-1
TGTGCCATCAGTGAGTCCGGATCTGAGCTTGAGCAGTACTTC | CAISESGSELEQYF | NA | TRBJ2-7 | NA | TRBV10-3
TGTGCCAGTAGTATGGGACCAACCTGGGGCTATGGCTACACCTTC | CASSMGPTWGYGYTF | NA | TRBJ1-2 | NA | TRBV19
TGTGCCATCAGTGGGGCGTATTTGGGGGGAGAAATGAACACTGAAGCTTTCTTT | CAISGAYLGGEMNTEAFF | NA | TRBJ1-1 | NA | TRBV10-3
TGTGCCAGTGTTTTACTAGCGGGAAGCAACAATGAGCAGTTCTTC | CASVLLAGSNNEQFF | TRBD2 | TRBJ2-1 | NA | TRBV11-3
TGTGCCAGTAGTATAGGCCAGGGACCTTCCGTGACCCAGTACTTC | CASSIGQGPSVTQYF | NA | TRBJ2-5 | NA | TRBV19
TGCGCCAGCAGCTTTTTATCGGGGGAGGGCAATGAGCAGTTCTTC | CASSFLSGEGNEQFF | TRBD2 | TRBJ2-1 | NA | TRBV5-1
TGTGCCAGCGTTTTTTTTGGGAGTTCCTTAGAAGCTTTCTTT | CASVFFGSSLEAFF | NA | TRBJ1-1 | NA | TRBV6-5
TGTGCCAGCAGTCGCCTCGGGCAGGGGGGCACAGATACGCAGTATTTT | CASSRLGQGGTDTQYF | TRBD1 | TRBJ2-3 | NA | TRBV6-6
TGTGCCAGCAGCCGCCTTAGGGGTGTGACCGGGGAGCTGTTTTTT | CASSRLRGVTGELFF | NA | TRBJ2-2 | NA | TRBV27
TGTGCCAGCGGAAGCGATCCGGTGTACAATGAGCAGTTCTTC | CASGSDPVYNEQFF | NA | TRBJ2-1 | NA | TRBV27
TGTGCCAGCAGCGGCTGGAGACAGACTTTCTACGAGCAGTACTTC | CASSGWRQTFYEQYF | NA | TRBJ2-7 | NA | TRBV27
TGTGCCAGCAGCCAAGTGGCTAGCGGGGGTTCTAGCACAGATACGCAGTATTTT | CASSQVASGGSSTDTQYF | TRBD2 | TRBJ2-3 | NA | TRBV7-8
TGCGCCAGCAAATTTAGGGACAGGGGCACAGATACGCAGTATTTT | CASKFRDRGTDTQYF | TRBD1 | TRBJ2-3 | once | TRBV5-1
TGTGCCAGCAGCCTGGGGACTACCCGTAGCACAGATACGCAGTATTTT | CASSLGTTRSTDTQYF | TRBD2 | TRBJ2-3 | NA | TRBV7-8
TGTGCCAGCAGCGTAGGGGACACTACCGATCAGCCCCAGCATTTT | CASSVGDTTDQPQHF | NA | TRBJ1-5 | NA | TRBV9
TGTGCCAGCAGCTTAGACCCGAGCAGGGGTGAGGGGGCTAATGAAAAACTGTTTTTT | CASSLDPSRGEGANEKLFF | NA | TRBJ1-4 | once | TRBV11-3
TGCAGCGCTGAGCCGGGACAGGGGGCGATCGGTGAAAAACTGTTTTTT | CSAEPGQGAIGEKLFF | TRBD1 | TRBJ1-4 | NA | TRBV29-1
TGTGCCAGCAGCTTAACGGACTTAGGGGACCCAGGCACCTTC | CASSLTDLGDPGTF | NA | TRBJ1-2 | NA | TRBV2
TGTGCCAGTAGCCGCTTGGGCCTGGACATCTCCTATAATTCACCCCTCCACTTT | CASSRLGLDISYNSPLHF | NA | TRBJ1-6 | NA | TRBV19
TGTGCCAGCTCACCGGACGGCAACTCTGGAAACACCATATATTTT | CASSPDGNSGNTIYF | NA | TRBJ1-3 | NA | TRBV18
TGTGCCAGCAGCGGGAGGTCGGGGGGGCAAGAGACCCAGTACTTC | CASSGRSGGQETQYF | TRBD2 | TRBJ2-5 | NA | TRBV5-4
TGTGCCAGCAGTGAGAGCGGGGGGGAGTCAGATACGCAGTATTTT | CASSESGGESDTQYF | TRBD2 | TRBJ2-3 | NA | TRBV6-4
TGTGCCAGCGTACTCGAAGCATTAAGACCGCACGAGCAGTACTTC | CASVLEALRPHEQYF | NA | TRBJ2-7 | NA | TRBV6-1
TGTGCCAGCAGTACCGGACAGACAAACTCCTACGAGCAGTACTTC | CASSTGQTNSYEQYF | NA | TRBJ2-7 | NA | TRBV2
TGTGCCAGCAGTGCGCAACCGACGTCGTTTAACACTGAAGCTTTCTTT | CASSAQPTSFNTEAFF | NA | TRBJ1-1 | once | TRBV6-1
TGCGCCAGCAGCTTAACTACAGCGGGAGTTATCGAGCAGTACTTC | CASSLTTAGVIEQYF | TRBD2 | TRBJ2-7 | NA | TRBV5-1
TGTGCCAGCAGCTTAGGGGCCGGGAGCTCCTACAATGAGCAGTTCTTC | CASSLGAGSSYNEQFF | NA | TRBJ2-1 | NA | TRBV13
TGTGCCAGCAGGTCCCTCTACGAGCAGTACTTC | CASRSLYEQYF | NA | TRBJ2-7 | NA | TRBV6-5
TGCGCCAGCAGCCGGATAGAGGGCGATTATGGCTACACCTTC | CASSRIEGDYGYTF | NA | TRBJ1-2 | few | TRBV4-1
TGTGCCAGCAGCTTGGAGTTGGCAGCGATGAACACTGAAGCTTTCTTT | CASSLELAAMNTEAFF | NA | TRBJ1-1 | NA | TRBV5-4
TGTGCCAGCGGTGTGGAGACACCTAGCGGGAGACTCTACGAGCAGTACTTC | CASGVETPSGRLYEQYF | TRBD2 | TRBJ2-7 | once | TRBV6-1
TGTGCCACCAGCATGACCCGGGAGAACACTGAAGCTTTCTTT | CATSMTRENTEAFF | NA | TRBJ1-1 | NA | TRBV15
TGCGCCAGCAGCTGGAGACAGGGAAGCACCGGGGAGCTGTTTTTT | CASSWRQGSTGELFF | TRBD1 | TRBJ2-2 | once | TRBV5-1
TGTGCCAGCAGCTTGGTAGGGGTTCAGGGAAACTATGGCTACACCTTC | CASSLVGVQGNYGYTF | NA | TRBJ1-2 | NA | TRBV5-8
TGTGCCAGCAGCGTAGCGGGGAAAGAGACCCAGTACTTC | CASSVAGKETQYF | NA | TRBJ2-5 | NA | TRBV9
TGTGCCAGCAGCGTAGCCCTTGGGGAGCCCCAGCATTTT | CASSVALGEPQHF | NA | TRBJ1-5 | NA | TRBV9
TGTGCCAGCAGCTTGGTGGGGGGATCCGAGCAGTACTTC | CASSLVGGSEQYF | NA | TRBJ2-7 | NA | TRBV5-8
TGCGCCAGCAGCTTCAGTCTTGCGGGCACCGGGGAGCTGTTTTTT | CASSFSLAGTGELFF | NA | TRBJ2-2 | NA | TRBV5-1
TGTGCCAGCAGCTTATCAACCGACAGGGCCTCCTACGAGCAGTACTTC | CASSLSTDRASYEQYF | TRBD1 | TRBJ2-7 | once | TRBV11-2
TGTGCCAGCAGTGAAGTAGGGGGCAACTCTGGGGCCAACGTCCTGACTTTC | CASSEVGGNSGANVLTF | TRBD1 | TRBJ2-6 | NA | TRBV6-1
TGTGCCAGCAGCCAAGAAAGTCCTCGGACAGGGTTATCGATCGAGCAGTACTTC | CASSQESPRTGLSIEQYF | TRBD1 | TRBJ2-7 | NA | TRBV4-2
TGTGCCAGCAGCTTGGGATGGACAGAGCACTATGGCTACACCTTC | CASSLGWTEHYGYTF | NA | TRBJ1-2 | NA | TRBV5-6
TGTGCCAGCAGCCTTGACAGGAATCAGCCCCAGCATTTT | CASSLDRNQPQHF | NA | TRBJ1-5 | NA | TRBV7-2
TGTGCCAGCAGCCTAGCGGGAGGTTCCTACGAGCAGTACTTC | CASSLAGGSYEQYF | TRBD2 | TRBJ2-7 | NA | TRBV5-4
TGTGCCAGCAGGAGTTCGGAAAATCAGCCCCAGCATTTT | CASRSSENQPQHF | NA | TRBJ1-5 | NA | TRBV6-5
TGTGCCAGCAGCTTAGGTTCTAGCGGGAGAGGGGAGACCCAGTACTTC | CASSLGSSGRGETQYF | TRBD2 | TRBJ2-5 | NA | TRBV7-2